A single sample is the source of the 6 T cell receptor beta chains below, sequenced in a study of shared clonotypes between healthy human individuals. Sequencing was performed with immunoSEQ multiplex PCR; in TCRdb, only in-frame clones are kept and a portion is missing. The repertoire has under 850,000 clones, around 77% of them found once; the top ten carry more than 1.5%. Sequenced material: memory CD4+ T cells sorted from blood. Subset specified: CD45RA-negative fraction. Source of these receptors: a young woman in good health.

This rearrangement joins TRBV5-1 to TRBJ2-5; 12 nucleotides line up with TRBD1. Germline CDR1 is SGHRS and CDR2 is YFSETQ. After removal of 2 bases from V and 4 bases from J, the junction contained 6 bases not matched to a gene. This CDR3 region has 16 residues. The chain's CDR3 is CASSLEGTGGRETQYF. CDR3 sequence (DNA): TGCGCCAGCAGCTTAGAGGGGACAGGGGGCAGAGAGACCCAGTACTTC.

The rearrangement uses TRBV6-5 and TRBJ2-2; TRBD1 matches at 7 bases. The CDR3 sequence is 15 residues long. The V and J ends lost 10 bases and 3 bases, in that order; junction bases with no gene match: 11. Germline V gene sequence: CDR1 MNHEY, CDR2 SVGAGI. CDR3 DNA sequence: TGTGCCACCCTACAGGGGACGTACGACACCGGGGAGCTGTTTTTT. Its protein product is CATLQGTYDTGELFF.

Here the CDR3 DNA reads TGTGCCAGCAGCCAAGATGTGGCACGGATCTACGAGCAGTACTTC. Translating it yields CASSQDVARIYEQYF. This chain connects TRBV14 to TRBJ2-5, with D unclear. The DNA end is more similar to TRBJ2-7, so the J call may be wrong. Per the germline V gene, CDR1 is SGHDN and CDR2 is FVKESK. The CDR3 runs to 15 residues.

This clone was counted between two and nine times. V and J are TRBV29-1 and TRBJ2-7, with 8 bases that match TRBD2. This CDR3 has 13 residues. Germline V gives CDR1 SQVTM, CDR2 ANQGSEA. J gave up 5 bases and V 4 bases, and 7 bases lay outside the gene matches. CDR3 residues: CSVVFGGDHEQYF. The DNA of the CDR3 is TGCAGCGTTGTCTTCGGGGGGGACCACGAGCAGTACTTC.

This chain links TRBV28 with TRBJ2-1; the D gene is possibly TRBD2 (6 bases). This CDR3 is built from 18 residues. V was shortened by 3 bases and J by 7 bases, with 25 bases between the two germline ends. Germline V gives CDR1 MDHEN, CDR2 SYDVKM. For the CDR3, the DNA is TGTGCCAGCAGTTTGTCAGGTTTAAGGACTACTAATTTGAATGAGCAGTTCTTC. Residues: CASSLSGLRTTNLNEQFF.

The chain uses TRBV5-1 and TRBJ2-3, with D possibly being TRBD1 (5 bases). V was trimmed by 4 bases and J by 5 bases, leaving 17 bases between them. The CDR3 contains 15 residues. The germline CDR1 and CDR2 sequences are SGHRS and YFSETQ. CDR3 in amino acids: CASSPFARVGDTQYF. The CDR3 DNA reads as TGCGCCAGCAGCCCCTTTGCCAGGGTTGGAGATACGCAGTATTTT.